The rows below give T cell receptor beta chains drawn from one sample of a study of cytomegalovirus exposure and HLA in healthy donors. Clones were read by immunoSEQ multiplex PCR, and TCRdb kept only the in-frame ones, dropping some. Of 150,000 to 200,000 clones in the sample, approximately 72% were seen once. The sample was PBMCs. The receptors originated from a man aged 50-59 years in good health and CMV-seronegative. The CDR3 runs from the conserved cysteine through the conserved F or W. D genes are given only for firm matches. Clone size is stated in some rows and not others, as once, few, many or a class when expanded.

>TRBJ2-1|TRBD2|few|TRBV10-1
TGCGCCAGCAGTCCGGGACTAGCGGGGAACTCCTACAATGAGCAGTTCTTC
CASSPGLAGNSYNEQFF
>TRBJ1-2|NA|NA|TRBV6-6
TGTGCCAGCAGTTCCCCTCCAGGGATGGGCTATGGCTACACCTTC
CASSSPPGMGYGYTF
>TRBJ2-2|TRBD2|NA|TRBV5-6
TGTGCCAGCAGCTTGCGACTAGCGGGGAGAACCGGGGAGCTGTTTTTT
CASSLRLAGRTGELFF
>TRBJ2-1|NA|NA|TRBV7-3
TGTGCCAGCAGCTCCGCCGCGGATGAGCAGTTCTTC
CASSSAADEQFF
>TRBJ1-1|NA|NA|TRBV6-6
TGTGCCAGCAGTAGGGGTGGTGGGGGGACTGAAGCTTTCTTT
CASSRGGGGTEAFF
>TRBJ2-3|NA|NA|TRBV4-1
TGCGCCAGCAGCCTCGAGTCCCCCACCGGAGATACGCAGTATTTT
CASSLESPTGDTQYF
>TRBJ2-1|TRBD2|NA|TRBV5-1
TGCGCCAGCAGCTTGCCCCTCGCGGGGGGGGCAAATTACAATGAGCAGTTCTTC
CASSLPLAGGANYNEQFF
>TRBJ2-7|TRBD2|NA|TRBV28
TGTGCCAGCAGAAGGCTAGCGGGGGGTACTTCCTACGAGCAGTACTTC
CASRRLAGGTSYEQYF
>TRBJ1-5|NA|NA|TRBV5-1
TGCGCCAGCAGCCAGGGGATAGATAGCAATCAGCCCCAGCATTTT
CASSQGIDSNQPQHF
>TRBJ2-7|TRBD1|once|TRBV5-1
TGCGCCAGCAGCCGCCCGGGACAGGAGGCCTACGAGCAGTACTTC
CASSRPGQEAYEQYF
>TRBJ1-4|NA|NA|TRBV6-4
TGTGCCAGCAGTGTATGTGAAAAACTGTTTTTT
CASSVCEKLFF
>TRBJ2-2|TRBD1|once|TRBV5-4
TGTTGCTCCGGGACAGGGAGTCCGTCCGGGGAGCTGTTTTTT
CCSGTGSPSGELFF
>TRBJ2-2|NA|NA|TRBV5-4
TGTGCCACTTTCCGGGCGGGGAGCCACACCGGGGAGCTGTTTTTT
CATFRAGSHTGELFF
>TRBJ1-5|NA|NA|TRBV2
TGTGCCAGCAGTGAAGTGGGGGGGCTGAGTCAGCCCCAGCATTTT
CASSEVGGLSQPQHF
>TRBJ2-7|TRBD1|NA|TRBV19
TGTGCCAGTAGTCCCCGGACAGGTATTTACGAGCAGTACTTC
CASSPRTGIYEQYF
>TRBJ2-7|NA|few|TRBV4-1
TGCGCCAGCAGCCAAGAGAGGAGCTACGAGCAGTACTTC
CASSQERSYEQYF
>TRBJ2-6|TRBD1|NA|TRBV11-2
TGTGCCAGCACCTATCTGACAGGGTCTGGGGCCAACGTCCTGACTTTC
CASTYLTGSGANVLTF
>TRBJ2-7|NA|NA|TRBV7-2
TGTGCCAGCAGCTTAGGAGGGGGCTCCTACGAGCAGTACTTC
CASSLGGGSYEQYF
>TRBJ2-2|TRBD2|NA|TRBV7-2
TGTGCCAGCAGTCTACTAGCGGGGGACCTCACCGGGGAGCTGTTTTTT
CASSLLAGDLTGELFF
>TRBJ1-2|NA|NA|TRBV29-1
TGCAGCGTTGAGCGAGACAGCAACTCTGACTACACCTTC
CSVERDSNSDYTF
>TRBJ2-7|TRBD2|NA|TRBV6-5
TGTGCCAGCAGTTACGCTACTAGCGGGGGGAACGAGCAGTACTTC
CASSYATSGGNEQYF
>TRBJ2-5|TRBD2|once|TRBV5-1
TGCGCCAGCAGCGCCCCACTAGCGGGGGTAGAGACCCAGTACTTC
CASSAPLAGVETQYF
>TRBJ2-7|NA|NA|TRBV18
TGTGCCAGCTCACCCACAGGTGACAGCTCCTACGAGCAGTACTTC
CASSPTGDSSYEQYF
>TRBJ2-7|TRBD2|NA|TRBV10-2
TGCGCCAGCAGGTCGGGGGGAGGTTTCGAGCAGTACTTC
CASRSGGGFEQYF
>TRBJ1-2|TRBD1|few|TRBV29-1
TGCAGCGTTCAACCCGACAGGGGCGCTAACTATGGCTACACCTTC
CSVQPDRGANYGYTF
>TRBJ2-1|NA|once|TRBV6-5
TGTGCCAGCAGTTACCGAAACTTACAGGGTATCAATGAGCAGTTCTTC
CASSYRNLQGINEQFF
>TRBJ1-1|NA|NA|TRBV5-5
TGTGCCAGCAGCGTTCGATATCAGGGAACTGAAGCTTTCTTT
CASSVRYQGTEAFF
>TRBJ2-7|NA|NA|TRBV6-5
TGTGCCAGCAGTTACTGGCCCGGGTCGGACGAGCAGTACTTC
CASSYWPGSDEQYF
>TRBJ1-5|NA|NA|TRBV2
TGTGCCAGCAGGTTCGACAGGTTCAATCAGCCCCAGCATTTT
CASRFDRFNQPQHF
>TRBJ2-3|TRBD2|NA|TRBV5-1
TGCGCCAGCAGCTCCGGGGGGGGGAAAGATACGCAGTATTTT
CASSSGGGKDTQYF
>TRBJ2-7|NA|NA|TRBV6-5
TGTGCCAGCAGTTGGGCCCCCAGGGTCAAAAGCTACGAGCAGTACTTC
CASSWAPRVKSYEQYF
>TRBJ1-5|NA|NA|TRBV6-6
TGTGCCAGCAGTCACCGTCTGGACAAATTCCGTCAGCCCCAGCATTTT
CASSHRLDKFRQPQHF
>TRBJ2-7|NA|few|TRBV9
TGTGCCAGCAGCCCCAGTACAGGGAGCAACGAGCAGTACTTC
CASSPSTGSNEQYF
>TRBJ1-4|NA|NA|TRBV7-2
TGTGCCAGCACCTTAAAGGCGGGCTGGGAAAAACTGTTTTTT
CASTLKAGWEKLFF
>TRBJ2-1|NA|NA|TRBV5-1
TGCGCCAGCAGCGTAACGGGGGGCCCTTACAATGAGCAGTTCTTC
CASSVTGGPYNEQFF
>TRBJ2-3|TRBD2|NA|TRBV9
TGTGCCAGCAGCGTCTTAGCGGGGGGGATCCCGAGCACAGATACGCAGTATTTT
CASSVLAGGIPSTDTQYF
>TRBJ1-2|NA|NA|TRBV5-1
TGCGCCAGCAGCTTCGACTCCGGGTCCTATGGCTACACCTTC
CASSFDSGSYGYTF
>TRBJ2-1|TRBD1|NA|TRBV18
TGTGCCAGCACGTGGGGACAGAACAATGAGCAGTTCTTC
CASTWGQNNEQFF
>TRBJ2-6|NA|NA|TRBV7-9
TGTGCCAGCAGCCAAATCCCCTCTGGGGCCAACGTCCTGACTTTC
CASSQIPSGANVLTF
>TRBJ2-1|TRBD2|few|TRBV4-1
TGCGCCAGCAGCCAGAGCGGGGGGGGAGCCCCCTCATACAATGAGCAGTTCTTC
CASSQSGGGAPSYNEQFF
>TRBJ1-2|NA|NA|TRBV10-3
TGTGCCATCAGTGAGTTGGCAGGTCAAGGCTACACCTTC
CAISELAGQGYTF
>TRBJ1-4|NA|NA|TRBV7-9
TGTGCCAGCCTCAAGAGCGGGGGGGAAAAACTGTTTTTT
CASLKSGGEKLFF
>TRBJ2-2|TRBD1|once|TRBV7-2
TGTGCCAGCAGCTTAAACCCAAGGGGGCCCACCGGGGAGCTGTTTTTT
CASSLNPRGPTGELFF
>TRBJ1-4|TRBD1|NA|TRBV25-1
TGTGCCAGCAGTGAGGGACAGGGACCGGGAAAACTGTTTTTT
CASSEGQGPGKLFF
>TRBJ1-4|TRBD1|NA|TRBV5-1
TGCGCCAGCAGCCTGACAGGGGACGCTAATGAAAAACTGTTTTTT
CASSLTGDANEKLFF
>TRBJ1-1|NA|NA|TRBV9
TGTGCCAGCAGCATAGGGTTCGGTTACACTGAAGCTTTCTTT
CASSIGFGYTEAFF
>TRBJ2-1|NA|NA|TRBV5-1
TGCGCCAGCAGCTTGGAATCGGAGGGGGAGCAGTTCTTC
CASSLESEGEQFF
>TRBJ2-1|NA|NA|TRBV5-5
TGTGCCAGCAGCTTGGTGGTAAACGGTGGAGGAGAGCAGTTCTTC
CASSLVVNGGGEQFF
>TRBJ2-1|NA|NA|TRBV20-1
TGCAGTGCTACCGAGGGTAATGAGCAGTTCTTC
CSATEGNEQFF
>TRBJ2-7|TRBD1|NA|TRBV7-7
TGTGCCAGCAGCTTAGCCTCGGGACAGGGCTACGAGCAGTACTTC
CASSLASGQGYEQYF
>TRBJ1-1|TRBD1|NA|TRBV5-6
TGTGCCAGCAGGACAGGGAAGGGGTACACTGAAGCTTTCTTT
CASRTGKGYTEAFF
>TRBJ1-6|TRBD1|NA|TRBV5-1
TGCGCCAGCAGCTCCCAGGGGGCAGGAGGATTAAGGTCACCCCTCCACTTT
CASSSQGAGGLRSPLHF
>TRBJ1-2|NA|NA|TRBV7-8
TGTGCCAGCAGCTCGACGACACTCAACTATGGCTACACCTTC
CASSSTTLNYGYTF
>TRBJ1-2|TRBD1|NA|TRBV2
TGTGCCAGCAGTGGGACAGGGGGCGGCTACACCTTC
CASSGTGGGYTF
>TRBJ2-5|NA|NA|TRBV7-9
TGTGCCAGCAGCTTATCTTATCGTGAGACCCAGTACTTC
CASSLSYRETQYF
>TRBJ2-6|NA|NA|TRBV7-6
TGTGCCAGCAGCTTAGTGGCAGGGCGACTGTCTGGGGCCAACGTCCTGACTTTC
CASSLVAGRLSGANVLTF
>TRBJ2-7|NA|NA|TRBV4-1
TGCGCCAGCAGCCAACTCGGGATAATCAGGGGACCTAACTACGAGCAGTACTTC
CASSQLGIIRGPNYEQYF